The 27 T cell receptor beta chains below were found in one sample sequenced in a study of human T cells and chemical hapten exposure. TCRdb independently ran MiXCR on the RACE reads; one entry per CDR3 protein. This table holds some 110,000 distinct CDR3 sequences, less than 15% found once. Time point meaning: pre-sensitization, week 0. The treatment is: therapeutic diphenylcyclopropenone sensitization with weekly scalp DPC. The input for sequencing was whole blood, taken in connection with sensitization to the hapten diphenylcyclopropenone (DPC). The receptors here all came from a woman in her forties or fifties with alopecia areata. Some clones in this sample may be carry-over from other donors' samples.

This clonotype has only a few counts. The chain joins TRBV7-9 to TRBJ1-1; D is possibly TRBD1 (5 bases). This CDR3 spans 12 amino acids. The germline V and J ends were trimmed by 5 bases and 6 bases, with 10 bases remaining between them. Germline V lookup: CDR1 SEHNR, CDR2 FQNEAQ (reference sequence). CDR3 nucleotides: TGTGCCAGCAGCGGGACTGTAGCTGAAGCTTTCTTT. Protein sequence: CASSGTVAEAFF.

This clonotype was seen a few times. The gene calls are TRBV20-1 and TRBJ2-7; 12 nucleotides agree with TRBD2. This CDR3 is 16 amino acids long. Looked up from germline, CDR1 is DFQATT and CDR2 is SNEGSKA (reference sequence). Trimming cost V 5 bases and J 2 bases; bases outside gene matches: 10. This chain's CDR3 is CSARPGTSGPPYEQYF. The DNA of the CDR3 is TGCAGTGCTCGTCCCGGGACTAGCGGGCCCCCCTACGAGCAGTACTTC.

This clonotype was detected only a few times. The chain uses TRBV11-3 and TRBJ2-1, with 7 nucleotides matching TRBD1. CDR1 and CDR2 from the germline V gene are SGHNT and YENEEA. There are 15 residues in the CDR3. V was clipped by 8 bases and J by 4 bases; unmatched bases: 11. The CDR3 reads CASSLGQDLYNEQFF. The CDR3 DNA reads as TGTGCCAGCTCGCTTGGACAGGACCTATACAATGAGCAGTTCTTC.

This chain connects TRBV9 to TRBJ2-7; 7 nucleotides match TRBD2. The CDR3 consists of 12 residues. CDR1 SGDLS and CDR2 YYNGEE come from the germline V gene. Trimming at V came to 4 bases and at J to 3 bases, leaving 1 base not matched to a gene. This CDR3 is CASSRTSYEQYF. Written as DNA, the CDR3 is TGTGCCAGCAGCCGGACTAGCTACGAGCAGTACTTC.

This clonotype was found many times. The gene calls are TRBV29-1 and TRBJ2-2; D ambiguous. CDR1 is SQVTM and CDR2 is ANQGSEA in the germline V gene. The CDR3 runs 12 residues. V was trimmed by 6 bases and J by 6 bases, leaving 11 bases between them. The CDR3 DNA is TGCAGCGTAGACGTGGGATCCGGGGAGCTGTTTTTT. It codes for CSVDVGSGELFF.

V gene TRBV7-8 combines with J gene TRBJ2-1; 9 nucleotides line up with TRBD1. Germline V gene sequence: CDR1 SGHVS, CDR2 FQNEAQ. Trimming at V came to 5 bases and at J to 9 bases, leaving 8 bases not matched to a gene. This CDR3 has 14 amino acids. The CDR3 DNA sequence: TGTGCCAGCAGCAGGACAGGGGTGGGCAGTGAGCAGTTCTTC. Amino acids: CASSRTGVGSEQFF.

This clonotype was counted only a few times. The genes are TRBV19 and TRBJ1-5; no clear D gene. The germline V gene has CDR1 LNHDA and CDR2 SQIVND (reference sequence). Trimming left V 4 bases short and J 1 base short, with 11 bases between. The CDR3 contains 15 residues. The CDR3 sequence is CASSTRQGSNQPQHF. Written as DNA, the CDR3 is TGTGCCAGTAGTACCAGACAAGGGAGCAATCAGCCCCAGCATTTT.

The chain couples TRBV12-3 or TRBV12-4 to TRBJ1-1, with D perhaps TRBD1 (5 bases). CDR3 length equals 18 residues. V lost 4 bases and J lost 6, with 27 bases in between. The CDR3 loop is CASSSHVRGLVGFAEAFF. The CDR3 DNA is TGTGCCAGCAGTTCCCACGTCCGGGGGTTGGTGGGTTTCGCTGAAGCTTTCTTT.

V gene TRBV7-2 combines with J gene TRBJ1-2; unclear D gene. Germline CDR1 is SGHTA and CDR2 is FQGNSA. V lost 4 bases and J lost 3, with 12 bases in between. The CDR3 runs 14 residues. CDR3: CASSSPTEYYGYTF. DNA of the CDR3: TGTGCCAGCAGCTCCCCGACCGAGTACTATGGCTACACCTTC. The full variable domain, in which reference TRBV7-2 and TRBJ1-2 provide the parts outside the CDR3, is GAGVSQSPSNKVTEKGKDVELRCDPISGHTALYWYRQSLGQGLEFLIYFQGNSAPDKSGLPSDRFSAERTGGSVSTLTIQRTQQEDSAVYLCASSSPTEYYGYTFGSGTRLTVV.

The chain uses TRBV11-2 and TRBJ2-7; no definite D call. This CDR3 spans 14 amino acids. The germline V gene has CDR1 SGHAT and CDR2 FQNNGV. The germline V and J ends were trimmed by 0 bases and 0 bases, with 6 bases remaining between them. This CDR3 reads CASSLDHGSYEQYF. The CDR3 DNA reads as TGTGCCAGCAGCTTAGACCACGGCTCCTACGAGCAGTACTTC.

The table lists this clonotype with many counts. The chain carries TRBV18 and TRBJ1-1; D call uncertain. CDR1 is KGHSH and CDR2 is LQKENI in the germline V gene. Trimming removed 2 bases from V and 1 base from J, with 8 bases in between. This CDR3 is built from 14 residues. The chain's CDR3 is CASSPLRRNTEAFF. As DNA, the CDR3 is TGTGCCAGCTCACCATTAAGGAGGAACACTGAAGCTTTCTTT.

The gene calls are TRBV5-1 and TRBJ1-5; possible D gene TRBD1, 6 bases. The V end was cut by 1 base, the J end by 4 bases, with 12 bases between. CDR1 is SGHRS, CDR2 YFSETQ, per germline. This CDR3 is built from 15 residues. The CDR3: CASSLWGDNNQPQHF. In DNA, the CDR3 is TGCGCCAGCAGCTTGTGGGGGGACAATAATCAGCCCCAGCATTTT.

The table lists this clonotype with a count of one. V is TRBV7-9 and J is TRBJ2-1, with TRBD1 matching 9 bases. This CDR3 has 17 amino acids. Unmatched junction bases numbered 10, after V lost 1 base and J lost 6 bases. The germline V gene has CDR1 SEHNR and CDR2 FQNEAQ (reference sequence). This CDR3 is CASSLGAPGQGINEQFF. For the CDR3, the DNA is TGTGCCAGCAGCTTAGGGGCACCGGGACAGGGTATCAATGAGCAGTTCTTC.

V usage is TRBV20-1 and J usage is TRBJ1-4, with D tentatively TRBD1 (5 bases). Germline V gene sequence: CDR1 DFQATT, CDR2 SNEGSKA (reference sequence). The V gene lost 3 bases and the J gene lost 3 bases, with 8 bases spanning the gap. This CDR3 has 13 residues. CDR3: CSASHRPNEKLFF. The CDR3 DNA is TGCAGTGCTAGTCACAGGCCTAATGAAAAACTGTTTTTT.

V and J are TRBV6-5 and TRBJ2-7; D is uncertain. With 6 bases removed from V and 3 bases from J, the gap between germline ends came to 6 bases. Germline CDR1 MNHEY, CDR2 SVGAGI. There are 11 residues in the CDR3. This CDR3 is CASSHHYEQYF. DNA of the CDR3: TGTGCCAGCAGCCACCACTACGAGCAGTACTTC.

The CDR3 region has the DNA TGCGCCAGCAGCTTGGATTTCTATGGCTACACCTTC. Translating gives CASSLDFYGYTF. V gene TRBV5-1 combines with J gene TRBJ1-2; no clear D. Per germline, CDR1 SGHRS and CDR2 YFSETQ. There are 12 residues in the CDR3. V was pared by 0 bases and J by 4 bases, with 4 bases between.

The CDR3 spells CASSTTGFGTEAFF. For the CDR3, the DNA is TGTGCCAGCAGTACTACAGGGTTTGGCACTGAAGCTTTCTTT. This chain connects TRBV6-4 to TRBJ1-1; D is possibly TRBD1 (6 bases). Germline V gives CDR1 MRHNA, CDR2 SNTAGT. The CDR3 extends over 14 amino acids. Between the trimmed V and J ends, which lost 5 bases and 4 bases, there was a span of 14 bases.

CDR3 nucleotides: TGTGCCAGCAGCCAATCGCTGACCAGCCCTGGACCTCGACAGTACTTC. Translation gives CASSQSLTSPGPRQYF. The V and J genes are TRBV16 and TRBJ2-5; D unresolved. Trimming left V 0 bases short and J 11 bases short, with 22 bases between. Germline CDR1 is KGHSY and CDR2 is FQNENV. The CDR3 sequence is 16 residues long.

This chain links TRBV12-3 or TRBV12-4 with TRBJ1-2, with TRBD1 matching 7 bases. Germline trimming cut 4 bases from V and 2 bases from J; bases unmatched to any gene: 7. This CDR3 contains 15 residues. Here the CDR3 DNA reads TGTGCCAGCAGTTCGACAGGGAGACCCAACTATGGCTACACCTTC. This encodes CASSSTGRPNYGYTF.

This clonotype has ten or more counts. The CDR3 loop is CASSLDAGHYYEQYF. CDR3 sequence (DNA): TGTGCCAGCAGCTTAGATGCCGGCCACTACTACGAGCAGTACTTC. V and J are TRBV7-8 and TRBJ2-7; D is uncertain. CDR1 and CDR2 from the germline V gene are SGHVS and FQNEAQ. This CDR3 spans 15 amino acids. Trimming took 1 base from V and 3 from J, leaving 13 bases between them.

V and J are TRBV28 and TRBJ1-1; no firm D call. This CDR3 has 14 residues. Germline-derived CDR1 and CDR2 are MDHEN and SYDVKM. V lost 5 bases, J lost 11 bases, and 21 bases lay in between. This CDR3 is CASSLHGGRVRAFF. The CDR3 nucleotides are TGTGCCAGCAGTCTTCACGGCGGGCGGGTTAGGGCTTTCTTT.

V gene TRBV11-2 combines with J gene TRBJ2-4; D perhaps matches TRBD2 (6 bases). This CDR3 has 16 residues. Trimming left V 0 bases short and J 8 bases short, with 17 bases between. Per germline, CDR1 SGHAT and CDR2 FQNNGV. CDR3 in DNA: TGTGCCAGCAGCTTAGATATGGGAGGATGGGCAGACATTCAGTACTTC. As protein: CASSLDMGGWADIQYF.

The rearrangement joins TRBV29-1 to TRBJ1-4, with 8 positions matching TRBD1. Germline V gene sequence: CDR1 SQVTM, CDR2 ANQGSEA. This CDR3 has 13 residues. J was trimmed by 6 bases and V by 7 bases; bases with no gene match: 7. The CDR3 is CSAAGTGYEKLFF. For the CDR3, the DNA is TGCAGCGCGGCCGGGACAGGCTATGAAAAACTGTTTTTT.

In its sample, this clonotype was seen once. The V gene is TRBV4-1, the J gene TRBJ2-2, with 7 bases that match TRBD2. This CDR3 spans 17 amino acids. V gave up 4 bases and J gave up 3 bases; unmatched junction bases: 11. Germline V gene sequence: CDR1 MGHRA, CDR2 YSYEKL. CDR3 in amino acids: CASSLRTSWEDTGELFF. The CDR3 DNA reads as TGCGCCAGCAGCCTACGGACTAGTTGGGAAGACACCGGGGAGCTGTTTTTT.

This clonotype was recorded a few times. The V call is TRBV14, the J call TRBJ2-3; 9 nucleotides match TRBD2. The CDR3 is 15 residues long. The germline CDR1 and CDR2 sequences are SGHDN and FVKESK. V shed 0 bases and J 3 bases; nucleotides not matched to a gene: 1. Written as DNA, the CDR3 is TGTGCCAGCAGCCAAGAACTAGCGGGTACAGATACGCAGTATTTT. Translation: CASSQELAGTDTQYF.

The chain has TRBV19 and TRBJ2-2; 9 bases agree with TRBD2. V shed 7 bases, J shed 2 bases, and the junction held 8 bases outside the gene matches. The CDR3 is made up of 16 amino acids. Germline V gives CDR1 LNHDA, CDR2 SQIVND (reference sequence). In nucleotides, the CDR3 is TGTGCCAGTAAAACGCCTAGCGGGATTAACACCGGGGAGCTGTTTTTT. This encodes CASKTPSGINTGELFF.

The genes are TRBV20-1 and TRBJ1-2; TRBD1 agrees at 7 bases. The CDR3 consists of 13 residues. The J segment lost 8 bases and the V segment lost 0 bases, leaving 6 bases of the junction unmatched. Germline V gene lookup returns CDR1 DFQATT and CDR2 SNEGSKA (reference sequence). CDR3 nucleotides: TGCAGTGCTAGAGAAAACAGGGGATTCGGCTACACCTTC. Protein sequence: CSARENRGFGYTF.